This TCR beta chain was recorded in a study of shared clonotypes between healthy human individuals. The table came from immunoSEQ multiplex PCR; TCRdb's copy has only in-frame clones and leaves some out. Of about 2.4 million clones in the sample, approximately 93% are singletons; the top ten hold around 0.4%. The CDR3 is 14 residues long. V gave up 2 bases and J gave up 5 bases, with 10 bases separating them. From germline, CDR1 is SGHVS and CDR2 FQNEAQ. The sequenced material came from naive CD4+ T cells from PBMCs. This sample's subset: CD45RA+ positively selected. The chain joins TRBV7-8 to TRBJ1-5; D is ambiguous. This TCR was sampled from a man between 18 and 35 years old in good health. Some clones in this sample may be carry-over from other donors' samples. The CDR3 sequence: CASSLSRRDQPQHF. The CDR3 bases are TGTGCCAGCAGCTTAAGTCGGCGGGATCAGCCCCAGCATTTT.